The sequence of this TCR beta chain was determined in a study of control samples from healthy donors and cancer patients. Data came from immunoSEQ multiplex PCR; TCRdb stores just in-frame clones and leaves some out. The table lists fewer than 200,000 clones, around 94% of them singletons. In the case of this clone: Other nucleotide sequences in the sample specify the same CDR3.

Germline V CDR1 and CDR2: SGDLS, YYNGEE. Trimming cost V 0 bases and J 2 bases, with 8 bases left between them. The CDR3 runs to 14 residues. The rearrangement joins TRBV9 to TRBJ2-5, with D unresolved. The TCR originated in a young man in good health. Sample: blood. The CDR3 protein is CASSVGAVQETQYF. Written as DNA, the CDR3 is TGTGCCAGCAGCGTAGGTGCAGTTCAAGAGACCCAGTACTTC.